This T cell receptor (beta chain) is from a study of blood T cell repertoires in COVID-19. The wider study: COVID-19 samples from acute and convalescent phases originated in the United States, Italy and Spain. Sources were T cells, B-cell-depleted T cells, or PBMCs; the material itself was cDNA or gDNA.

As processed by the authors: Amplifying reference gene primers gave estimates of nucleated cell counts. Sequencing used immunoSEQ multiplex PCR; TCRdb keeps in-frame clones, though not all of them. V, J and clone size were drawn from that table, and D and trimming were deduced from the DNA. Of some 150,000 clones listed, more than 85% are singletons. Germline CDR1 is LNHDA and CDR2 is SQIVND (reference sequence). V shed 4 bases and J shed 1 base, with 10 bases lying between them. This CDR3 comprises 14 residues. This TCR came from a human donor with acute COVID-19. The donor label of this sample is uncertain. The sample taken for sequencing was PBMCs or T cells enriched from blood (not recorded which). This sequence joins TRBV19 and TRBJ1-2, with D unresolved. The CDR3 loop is CASSNGQVNYGYTF. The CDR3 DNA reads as TGTGCCAGTAGTAATGGTCAGGTTAACTATGGCTACACCTTC.